This TCR beta chain was found in a study of vaccination effects on CD4 cells after COVID-19. Study findings and constraints: Pronounced clonal contraction occurred in clones induced by infection and by vaccine late after vaccination.

Peptide-pool stimulation followed by sequencing identified expanded antigen-specific CD4+ clonotypes in the ViraFEST assay. Cells that had been cultured for approximately ten days were the source of isolated CD4+ T cells. Documented for the person is a PCR-confirmed SARS-CoV-2 infection occurring between March and December 2020. As regards this clone: Its target is unknown.

The CDR3 length is 15 residues. Germline CDR1 and CDR2: SGHVS and FQNEAQ. V lost 4 bases and J 6 bases, leaving 17 bases between the germline ends. Only in-frame clones appear in the TCRdb table, and some are missing; sequencing was by immunoSEQ multiplex PCR. The profile covers tens of thousands of clones, with approximately 80% appearing a single time and around 21% taken by the ten largest. This specimen was CD4+ T cells from PBMCs cultured with HCoV-NL63 spike peptides, taken before COVID-19 vaccination. This sequence originates from a human donor who had a prior SARS-CoV-2 infection. The rearrangement links TRBV7-8 to TRBJ2-3; D possibly corresponds to TRBD2 (5 bases). For the CDR3, the DNA is TGTGCCAGCAGCTCCGTAGCGACACTGGCGGATACGCAGTATTTT. Its protein product is CASSSVATLADTQYF.